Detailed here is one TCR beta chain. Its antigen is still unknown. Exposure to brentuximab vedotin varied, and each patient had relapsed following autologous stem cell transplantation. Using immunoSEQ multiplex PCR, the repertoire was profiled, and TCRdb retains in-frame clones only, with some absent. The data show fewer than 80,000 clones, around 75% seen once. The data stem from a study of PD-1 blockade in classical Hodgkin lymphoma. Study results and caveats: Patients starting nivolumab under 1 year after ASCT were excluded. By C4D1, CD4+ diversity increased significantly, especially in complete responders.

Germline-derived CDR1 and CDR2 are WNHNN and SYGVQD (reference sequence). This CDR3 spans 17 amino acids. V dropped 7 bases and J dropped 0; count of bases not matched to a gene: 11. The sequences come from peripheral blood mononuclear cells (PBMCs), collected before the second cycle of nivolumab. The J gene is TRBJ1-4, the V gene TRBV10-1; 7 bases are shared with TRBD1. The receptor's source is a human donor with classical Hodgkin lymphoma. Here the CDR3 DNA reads TGCGCCAGCATTATCCCGGGACAGAAAGCAACTAATGAAAAACTGTTTTTT. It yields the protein CASIIPGQKATNEKLFF.